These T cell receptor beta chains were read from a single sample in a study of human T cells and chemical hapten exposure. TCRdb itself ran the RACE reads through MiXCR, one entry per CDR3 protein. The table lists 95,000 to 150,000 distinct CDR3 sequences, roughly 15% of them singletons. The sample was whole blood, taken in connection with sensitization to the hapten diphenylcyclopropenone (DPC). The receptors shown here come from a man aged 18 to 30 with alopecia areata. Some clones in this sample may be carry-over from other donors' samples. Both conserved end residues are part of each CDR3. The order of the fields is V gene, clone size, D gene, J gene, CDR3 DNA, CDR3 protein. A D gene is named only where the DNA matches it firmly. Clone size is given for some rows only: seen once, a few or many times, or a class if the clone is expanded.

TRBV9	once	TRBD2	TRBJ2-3	TGTGCCAGCAGCAGGGCGGGGGGAAGCACAGATACGCAGTATTTT	CASSRAGGSTDTQYF
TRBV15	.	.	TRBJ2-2	TGTGCCACCAGCAGAGATTGGGGCACTGGGACCGGGGAGCTGTTTTTT	CATSRDWGTGTGELFF
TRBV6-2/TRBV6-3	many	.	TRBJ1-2	TGTGCCAGCAGTTACAGGGGATCGCGTATCGGGTCCTATGGCTACACCTTC	CASSYRGSRIGSYGYTF
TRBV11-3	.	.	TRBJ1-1	TGTGCCAGCAGCTTAGTTGCCGGCACTGAAGCTTTCTTT	CASSLVAGTEAFF
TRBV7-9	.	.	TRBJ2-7	TGTGCCAGCAGCTTTGGGCCGGACACCAATCCCTACGAGCAGTACTTC	CASSFGPDTNPYEQYF
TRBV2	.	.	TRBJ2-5	TGTGCCAGCATGCAAGGGCCATGGACCCAGTACTTC	CASMQGPWTQYF
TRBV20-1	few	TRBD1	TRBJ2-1	TGCAGTGCTAGAGACCGGGACAGGACATACAATGAGCAGTTCTTC	CSARDRDRTYNEQFF
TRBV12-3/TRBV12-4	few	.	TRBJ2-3	TGTGCCAGCAGTTTAGGAGAAACAGATACGCAGTATTTT	CASSLGETDTQYF
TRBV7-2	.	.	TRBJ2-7	TGTGCCAGCAGCGATTACTTACAGGGTTACGAGCAGTACTTC	CASSDYLQGYEQYF
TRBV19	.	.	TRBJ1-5	TGTGCCAGTAGTATAGATCGGGGTACAGCCCAGCATTTT	CASSIDRGTAQHF
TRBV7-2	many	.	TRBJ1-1	TGTGCCAGCAGCCTCCCGACAGTCAACACTGAAGCTTTCTTT	CASSLPTVNTEAFF
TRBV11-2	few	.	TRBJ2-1	TGTGCCAGCAGGGATTACAATGAGCAGTTCTTC	CASRDYNEQFF
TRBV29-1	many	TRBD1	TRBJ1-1	TGCAGCGTCCGGACAGGGGAGGCTTTCTTT	CSVRTGEAFF
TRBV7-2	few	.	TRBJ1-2	TGTGCCAGCAGCTTGGGGAGGACCTACTATGGCTACACCTTC	CASSLGRTYYGYTF
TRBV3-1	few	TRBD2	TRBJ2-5	TGTGCCAGCAGCCAACTTAGCGGGGGGGCCGGGCGAGAGACCCAGTACTTC	CASSQLSGGAGRETQYF
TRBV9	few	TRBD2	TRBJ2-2	TGTGCCAGCAGCTCAGGCGGTTTAGGACTAGCTGTGAACACCGGGGAGCTGTTTTTT	CASSSGGLGLAVNTGELFF
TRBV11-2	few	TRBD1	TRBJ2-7	TGTGCCAGCAGCTCGATCCGGGACAGGGCCCACGAGCAGTACTTC	CASSSIRDRAHEQYF
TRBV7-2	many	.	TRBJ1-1	TGTGCCAGCAGCCCCGGCTATGGGGGCCGCAGGACTGAAGCTTTCTTT	CASSPGYGGRRTEAFF
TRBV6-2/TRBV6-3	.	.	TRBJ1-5	TGTGCCAGCAGCCGGATCACAGGGATCGATAGCAATCAGCCCCAGCATTTT	CASSRITGIDSNQPQHF
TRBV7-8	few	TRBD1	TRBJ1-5	TGTGCCAGCAGCTTAGTCGCAGGGGGCGCAGGGAGCAATCAGCCCCAGCATTTT	CASSLVAGGAGSNQPQHF
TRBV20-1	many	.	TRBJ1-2	TGCAGTGCTAGTGGAGGGATAAACAATGGCTACACCTTC	CSASGGINNGYTF
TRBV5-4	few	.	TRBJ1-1	TGTGCCAGCAGCCGGCAGGGATGGAACACTGAAGCTTTCTTT	CASSRQGWNTEAFF
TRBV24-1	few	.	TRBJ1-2	TGTGCCACCAGTGATTCGTCCCGGGCCCTAGCTAACTATGGCTACACCTTC	CATSDSSRALANYGYTF
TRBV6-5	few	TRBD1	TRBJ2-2	TGTGCCAGCAGTTACTCCGGGACAGTTTCCACCGGGGAGCTGTTTTTT	CASSYSGTVSTGELFF
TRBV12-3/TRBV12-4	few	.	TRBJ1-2	TGTGCCAGCAGTGCCGGGACAACCTATGGCTACACCTTC	CASSAGTTYGYTF
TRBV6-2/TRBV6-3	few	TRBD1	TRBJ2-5	TGTGCCAGCAGTTACTCGGGGACAGGCCCCCAAGAGACCCAGTACTTC	CASSYSGTGPQETQYF
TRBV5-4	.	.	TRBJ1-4	TGTGCCAGCAGCTTGTTCGGCATGGGGAGAGCTAATGAAAAACTGTTTTTT	CASSLFGMGRANEKLFF
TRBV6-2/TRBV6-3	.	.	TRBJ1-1	TGTGCCAGCAGTTACGGTCGGAACACTGAAGCTTTCTTT	CASSYGRNTEAFF
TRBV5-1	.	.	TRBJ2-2	TGCGCCAGCAGCTCATCTGGAGGAAGGACCGGGGAGCTGTTTTTT	CASSSSGGRTGELFF
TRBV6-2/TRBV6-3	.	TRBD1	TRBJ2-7	TGTGCCAGCAGTCGCCGGGACAGTACCTCCTACGAGCAGTACTTC	CASSRRDSTSYEQYF
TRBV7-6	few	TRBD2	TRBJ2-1	TGTGCCAGCAGCTTACCCGGGGGGTATGAGCAGTTCTTC	CASSLPGGYEQFF
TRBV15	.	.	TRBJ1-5	TGTGCCACCAGCACATATAGCAATCAGCCCCAGCATTTT	CATSTYSNQPQHF
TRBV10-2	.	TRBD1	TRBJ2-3	TGCGCCAGCACACAGGGGGCGAGCACAGATACGCAGTATTTT	CASTQGASTDTQYF
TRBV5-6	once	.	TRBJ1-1	TGTGCCAGCAGCTTCCTACAGAGCATGAACACTGAAGCTTTCTTT	CASSFLQSMNTEAFF